This T cell receptor (beta chain) was recovered during a study of CD8 T cells in ankylosing spondylitis. Overall study results and limits: A TCR beta motif of fewer than ten highly homologous variants appeared characteristic of ankylosing spondylitis blood.

This clonotype has only a few counts. The target antigen is unknown. A single record per CDR3 protein comes from TCRdb applying MiXCR to the 5' RACE reads. The table shows about 500,000 distinct CDR3 sequences, with roughly 12% occurring only once. This CDR3 contains 14 residues. V dropped 3 bases and J dropped 2 bases, with 14 bases sitting between them. The germline gives CDR1 DFQATT, CDR2 SNEGSKA (reference sequence). The chain is built from TRBV20-1 and TRBJ2-7; D is undetermined. The sequence was collected from a male donor with ankylosing spondylitis. Sequenced material: blood, either unsorted or a sorted T cell fraction (not recorded which). Written as DNA, the CDR3 is TGCAGTGCTAGGTCTCTAGGTCTTACCTACGAGCAGTACTTC. This translates into CSARSLGLTYEQYF.